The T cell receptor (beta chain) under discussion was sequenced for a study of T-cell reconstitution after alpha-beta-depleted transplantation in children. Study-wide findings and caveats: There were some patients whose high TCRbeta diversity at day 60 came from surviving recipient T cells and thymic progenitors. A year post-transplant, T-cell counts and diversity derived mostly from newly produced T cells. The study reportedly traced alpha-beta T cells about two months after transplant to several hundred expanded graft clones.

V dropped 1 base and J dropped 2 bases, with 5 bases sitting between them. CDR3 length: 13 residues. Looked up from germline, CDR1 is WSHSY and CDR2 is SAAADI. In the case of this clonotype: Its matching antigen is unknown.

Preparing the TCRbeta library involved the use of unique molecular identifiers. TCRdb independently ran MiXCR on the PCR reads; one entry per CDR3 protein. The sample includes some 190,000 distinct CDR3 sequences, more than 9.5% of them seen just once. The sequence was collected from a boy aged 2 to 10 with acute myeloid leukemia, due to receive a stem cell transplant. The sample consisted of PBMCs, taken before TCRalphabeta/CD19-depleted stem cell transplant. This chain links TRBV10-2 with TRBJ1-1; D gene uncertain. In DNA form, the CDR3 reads TGCGCCAGCAGTGAGTACGCTAACACTGAAGCTTTCTTT. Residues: CASSEYANTEAFF.